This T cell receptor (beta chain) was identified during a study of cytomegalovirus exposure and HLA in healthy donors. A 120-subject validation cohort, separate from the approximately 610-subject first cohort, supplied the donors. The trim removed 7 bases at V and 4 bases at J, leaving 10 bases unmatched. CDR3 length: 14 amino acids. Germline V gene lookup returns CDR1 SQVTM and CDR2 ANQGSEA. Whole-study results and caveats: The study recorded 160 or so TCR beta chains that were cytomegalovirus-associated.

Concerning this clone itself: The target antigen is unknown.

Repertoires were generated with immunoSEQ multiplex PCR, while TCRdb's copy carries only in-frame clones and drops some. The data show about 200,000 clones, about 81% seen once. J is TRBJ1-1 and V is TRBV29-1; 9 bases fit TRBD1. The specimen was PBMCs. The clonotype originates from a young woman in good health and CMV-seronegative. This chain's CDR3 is CSAPRDREGTEAFF. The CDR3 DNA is TGCAGCGCCCCCCGGGACAGGGAAGGCACTGAAGCTTTCTTT.